This T cell receptor beta chain was identified in a study of blood T cells in healthy people across ages. A J-beta primer mix and a sample-barcoded 5' primer were used in a second PCR of about 7 to 12 cycles. Template switching added a 12-random-nucleotide identifier to every cDNA molecule. TCRdb redid the calling of the 5' RACE reads with MiXCR, one entry per CDR3 protein. The table includes more than 1.4 million distinct CDR3 sequences, roughly 40% detected once. Germline loops: CDR1 DFQATT, CDR2 SNEGSKA (reference sequence). This CDR3 is 14 amino acids long. Trimming removed 5 bases from V and 4 bases from J; junction bases left unmatched: 7.

The chain employs TRBV20-1 and TRBJ1-5; TRBD1 matches 8 bases. Sequencing used blood. This TCR was sampled from a woman aged 18 to 35 in good health. This chain's CDR3 is CSAFGRGPNQPQHF. Written as DNA, the CDR3 is TGCAGTGCTTTTGGCAGGGGGCCTAATCAGCCCCAGCATTTT.